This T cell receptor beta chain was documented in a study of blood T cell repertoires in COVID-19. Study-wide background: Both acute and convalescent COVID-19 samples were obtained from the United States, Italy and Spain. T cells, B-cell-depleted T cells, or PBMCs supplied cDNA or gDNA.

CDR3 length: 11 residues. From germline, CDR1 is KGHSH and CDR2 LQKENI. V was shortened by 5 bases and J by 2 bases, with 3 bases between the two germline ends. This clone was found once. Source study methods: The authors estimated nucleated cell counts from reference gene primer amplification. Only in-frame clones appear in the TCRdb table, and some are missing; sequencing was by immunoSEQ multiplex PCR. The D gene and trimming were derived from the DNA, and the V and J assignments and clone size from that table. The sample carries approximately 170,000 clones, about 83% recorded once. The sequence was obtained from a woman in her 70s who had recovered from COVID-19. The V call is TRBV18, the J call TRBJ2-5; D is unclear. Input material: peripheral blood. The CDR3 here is CASSAQETQYF. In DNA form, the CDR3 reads TGTGCCAGCTCAGCGCAAGAGACCCAGTACTTC.